The 7 T cell receptor beta chains given below trace back to one sample, sequenced in a study of blood T cell repertoires in COVID-19. Assay: immunoSEQ multiplex PCR; the TCRdb copy retains only in-frame clones and omits some. The top ten hold about a tenth of the sample, which has some 42,000 clones, 85% to 95% seen once. What was sequenced was peripheral blood. The receptors originated from a man aged 45-65 years with active COVID-19.

The chain links TRBV19 to TRBJ1-4, with 10 bases that match TRBD1. V shed 3 bases and J 6 bases; nucleotides not matched to a gene: 1. This CDR3 is built from 14 residues. Germline V gene lookup returns CDR1 LNHDA and CDR2 SQIVND (reference sequence). This chain's CDR3 is CASSIGTGDEKLFF. CDR3 coding DNA: TGTGCCAGTAGTATCGGGACAGGGGATGAAAAACTGTTTTTT.

This chain connects TRBV13 to TRBJ2-3, with 7 positions matching TRBD2. Germline loops: CDR1 PRHDT, CDR2 FYEKMQ (reference sequence). V shed 3 bases, J shed 2 bases, and the junction held 8 bases outside the gene matches. The CDR3 spans 16 residues. The CDR3 sequence is CASSFGGGAPTDTQYF. In DNA, the CDR3 is TGTGCCAGCAGCTTCGGGGGAGGGGCCCCCACAGATACGCAGTATTTT.

V usage is TRBV24-1 and J usage is TRBJ2-3, with 10 bases fitting TRBD2. CDR3 length equals 20 residues. J lost 1 base, V lost 7 bases, and 19 bases had no gene match. Germline V CDR1 and CDR2: KGHDR, SFDVKD. CDR3 in amino acids: CATRSSESGRAFSGTDTQYF. CDR3 DNA: TGTGCCACCAGATCTTCCGAAAGCGGGAGGGCCTTTTCAGGCACAGATACGCAGTATTTT.

This chain uses TRBV7-6 with TRBJ1-1, with a tentative D call TRBD1 (5 bases). Germline loops: CDR1 SGHVS, CDR2 FNYEAQ. The CDR3 sequence is 15 residues long. V was clipped by 2 bases and J by 12 bases, with 22 bases between them. The CDR3 here is CASSLLYFGRDRSFF. The CDR3 region has the DNA TGTGCCAGCAGCTTACTCTATTTCGGCAGGGATCGGTCTTTCTTT. The full variable domain, completed using reference TRBV7-6 and TRBJ1-1, is GAGVSQSPRYKVTKRGQDVALRCDPISGHVSLYWYRQALGQGPEFLTYFNYEAQQDKSGLPNDRFSAERPEGSISTLTIQRTEQRDSAMYRCASSLLYFGRDRSFFGQGTRLTVV.

The rearrangement joins TRBV2 to TRBJ2-7; a possible D gene is TRBD2 (6 bases). Germline CDR1 is SNHLY and CDR2 is FYNNEI. The V end was cut by 6 bases, the J end by 2 bases, with 11 bases between. The CDR3 runs 13 residues. The CDR3 bases are TGTGCCAGCAGCTACCGGGAGACCTACGAGCAGTACTTC. Protein sequence: CASSYRETYEQYF. The full variable domain, with the rest looked up from reference TRBV2 and TRBJ2-7, is EPEVTQTPSHQVTQMGQEVILRCVPISNHLYFYWYRQILGQKVEFLVSFYNNEISEKSEIFDDQFSVERPDGSNFTLKIRSTKLEDSAMYFCASSYRETYEQYFGPGTRLTVT.

The rearrangement joins TRBV14 to TRBJ2-7; D perhaps matches TRBD2 (5 bases). The V gene's germline CDR1 is SGHDN and CDR2 FVKESK. V was trimmed by 0 bases and J by 3 bases, leaving 21 bases between them. The CDR3 sequence is 18 residues long. The CDR3 protein is CASSQEVWRGLPNYEQYF. In nucleotides, the CDR3 is TGTGCCAGCAGCCAAGAAGTATGGCGCGGACTGCCGAACTACGAGCAGTACTTC.

The chain's CDR3 is CASKNRACNSPLHF. CDR3 coding DNA: TGTGCCAGCAAGAACAGGGCCTGTAATTCACCCCTCCACTTT. This chain connects TRBV5-3 to TRBJ1-6; TRBD1 is a possible D gene (6 bases). TRBV5-3 is designated an ORF whose function remains uncertain. The CDR3 sequence is 14 residues long. Deletions cut 8 bases from V and 6 bases from J, with 15 bases between.